The entry below gives a single T cell receptor beta chain sequence along with its context. Its specificity is not known. TCRdb fed the reads into MiXCR, producing one record per CDR3 protein. The sample consists of about 570,000 distinct CDR3 sequences, over 35% of them appearing once. This sample is part of a study of T cell repertoires in cytomegalovirus infection. Study context: Recently identified HLA-C-restricted CMV epitopes and well-studied HLA-B-restricted CMV epitopes were used by the study. Matching HLA type, along with CMV infection, was indicated by public TCR beta signatures.

Points from the study as a whole: Clonotypes of TCR beta that were HLA-C-restricted and CMV-specific dominated the ex vivo response.

Germline trimming cut 3 bases from V and 5 bases from J; bases unmatched to any gene: 9. Germline assignment: CDR1 SGHTA and CDR2 FQGNSA. The CDR3 covers 16 residues. The clonotype originates from a human donor in good health (CMV status not recorded). Some clones in this sample may be carry-over from other donors' samples. The material sequenced was cultured PBMCs, taken from culture after CMV antigen stimulation. The J gene is TRBJ1-4, the V gene TRBV7-2; 7 bases match TRBD1. CDR3 amino acids: CASSLGQPTINEKLFF. In DNA form, the CDR3 reads TGTGCCAGCAGCTTGGGACAGCCAACGATAAATGAAAAACTGTTTTTT.